This T cell receptor beta chain derives from a study of siplizumab effects on memory and regulatory T cells (dated by TCRdb to between 2018 and 2020). About the full investigation: The effect of the anti-CD2 antibody siplizumab on alloreactive T-cell subsets was examined in allogeneic mixed lymphocyte reactions constructed from human PBMCs. The paper's findings and limits, for the study overall: Among mappable alloreactive CD4+ clones, the Treg-derived fraction averaged approximately 69% with siplizumab versus approximately 27% in control reactions. The cumulative frequency of alloreactive sequences that could be traced back to unstimulated CD4+ memory T cells was significantly reduced by siplizumab. Roughly 80-97% of proliferating CD4+ or CD8+ clones could not be assigned a naive or memory phenotype. Whether proliferating Tregs from siplizumab cultures were suppressive was not functionally confirmed. Unstimulated naive T cells appeared to be more diverse than memory T cells, and naive cells seemed to make a substantial contribution to the alloresponse. Sequences below about 10^-5 frequency were poorly captured, so only a minor fraction of alloreactive clones could be mapped to unstimulated subsets.

The library was produced with the immunoSEQ multiplex PCR assay. The deep sequencing platform assayed roughly 10^5 TCR templates per sample. Genomic DNA extracted from sorted T cells was used for TCRbeta CDR3 sequencing. The paper's data handling went like this. The R programming language was used for the clonal analysis of the TCRbeta CDR3 data. Unstimulated samples were compared with post-reaction CFSE-low samples to define alloreactive CD4+ and CD8+ clones. Regulatory or non-regulatory origin was assigned to alloreactive CD4+ clones by matching of sequences to sorted unstimulated Treg and non-Treg repertoires. The table comes from immuneACCESS by way of TCRdb, which keeps in-frame sequences with V and J called. Part of the clones is missing from these tables; in studies checked, under half for an unresolved V gene and the rest for unknown reasons. Clonal size and the V and J genes are those of that table, whereas D and trimming came from the DNA. This sample gives approximately 100,000 clones in total; about 93% of them show up just once. The leading ten clones occupy roughly 1.3% of the sample.

Sorted unstimulated T cells and proliferating T cells recovered from mixed lymphocyte reactions were subjected to TCRbeta CDR3 sequencing. Fresh whole blood from about eleven HLA-typed healthy donors served as the source for isolating PBMCs. Unstimulated CD4+ non-regulatory T cells were FACS-sorted to map the origin of alloreactive clones. Turning to this clone: Its antigen target is currently unknown. No quality values exist for individual bases; no much larger clone is one base distant.

From its cysteine to its phenylalanine, the CDR3 spans 15 amino acids. CDR3 DNA only is kept here, 45 bases in frame from base 1. V is pruned by 5 bases and J by 2 bases, leaving 9 bases of the junction without a gene match. CDR1 SGDLS and CDR2 YYNGEE are derived from the germline V gene. Recombination joined TRBV9 with TRBJ2-5; TRBD1 lines up with 7 middle nucleotides. Source material: non-Treg CD4+ T cells sorted from blood. This specimen's cell subset or site label, interpreted: FACS-sorted unstimulated CD4+ non-regulatory T cells. This clonotype was sampled from a human donor in good health. CDR3 sequence: CASRRNSGGQETQYF. The sequenced DNA: TGTGCCAGCAGGAGGAACTCAGGGGGACAAGAGACCCAGTACTTC.